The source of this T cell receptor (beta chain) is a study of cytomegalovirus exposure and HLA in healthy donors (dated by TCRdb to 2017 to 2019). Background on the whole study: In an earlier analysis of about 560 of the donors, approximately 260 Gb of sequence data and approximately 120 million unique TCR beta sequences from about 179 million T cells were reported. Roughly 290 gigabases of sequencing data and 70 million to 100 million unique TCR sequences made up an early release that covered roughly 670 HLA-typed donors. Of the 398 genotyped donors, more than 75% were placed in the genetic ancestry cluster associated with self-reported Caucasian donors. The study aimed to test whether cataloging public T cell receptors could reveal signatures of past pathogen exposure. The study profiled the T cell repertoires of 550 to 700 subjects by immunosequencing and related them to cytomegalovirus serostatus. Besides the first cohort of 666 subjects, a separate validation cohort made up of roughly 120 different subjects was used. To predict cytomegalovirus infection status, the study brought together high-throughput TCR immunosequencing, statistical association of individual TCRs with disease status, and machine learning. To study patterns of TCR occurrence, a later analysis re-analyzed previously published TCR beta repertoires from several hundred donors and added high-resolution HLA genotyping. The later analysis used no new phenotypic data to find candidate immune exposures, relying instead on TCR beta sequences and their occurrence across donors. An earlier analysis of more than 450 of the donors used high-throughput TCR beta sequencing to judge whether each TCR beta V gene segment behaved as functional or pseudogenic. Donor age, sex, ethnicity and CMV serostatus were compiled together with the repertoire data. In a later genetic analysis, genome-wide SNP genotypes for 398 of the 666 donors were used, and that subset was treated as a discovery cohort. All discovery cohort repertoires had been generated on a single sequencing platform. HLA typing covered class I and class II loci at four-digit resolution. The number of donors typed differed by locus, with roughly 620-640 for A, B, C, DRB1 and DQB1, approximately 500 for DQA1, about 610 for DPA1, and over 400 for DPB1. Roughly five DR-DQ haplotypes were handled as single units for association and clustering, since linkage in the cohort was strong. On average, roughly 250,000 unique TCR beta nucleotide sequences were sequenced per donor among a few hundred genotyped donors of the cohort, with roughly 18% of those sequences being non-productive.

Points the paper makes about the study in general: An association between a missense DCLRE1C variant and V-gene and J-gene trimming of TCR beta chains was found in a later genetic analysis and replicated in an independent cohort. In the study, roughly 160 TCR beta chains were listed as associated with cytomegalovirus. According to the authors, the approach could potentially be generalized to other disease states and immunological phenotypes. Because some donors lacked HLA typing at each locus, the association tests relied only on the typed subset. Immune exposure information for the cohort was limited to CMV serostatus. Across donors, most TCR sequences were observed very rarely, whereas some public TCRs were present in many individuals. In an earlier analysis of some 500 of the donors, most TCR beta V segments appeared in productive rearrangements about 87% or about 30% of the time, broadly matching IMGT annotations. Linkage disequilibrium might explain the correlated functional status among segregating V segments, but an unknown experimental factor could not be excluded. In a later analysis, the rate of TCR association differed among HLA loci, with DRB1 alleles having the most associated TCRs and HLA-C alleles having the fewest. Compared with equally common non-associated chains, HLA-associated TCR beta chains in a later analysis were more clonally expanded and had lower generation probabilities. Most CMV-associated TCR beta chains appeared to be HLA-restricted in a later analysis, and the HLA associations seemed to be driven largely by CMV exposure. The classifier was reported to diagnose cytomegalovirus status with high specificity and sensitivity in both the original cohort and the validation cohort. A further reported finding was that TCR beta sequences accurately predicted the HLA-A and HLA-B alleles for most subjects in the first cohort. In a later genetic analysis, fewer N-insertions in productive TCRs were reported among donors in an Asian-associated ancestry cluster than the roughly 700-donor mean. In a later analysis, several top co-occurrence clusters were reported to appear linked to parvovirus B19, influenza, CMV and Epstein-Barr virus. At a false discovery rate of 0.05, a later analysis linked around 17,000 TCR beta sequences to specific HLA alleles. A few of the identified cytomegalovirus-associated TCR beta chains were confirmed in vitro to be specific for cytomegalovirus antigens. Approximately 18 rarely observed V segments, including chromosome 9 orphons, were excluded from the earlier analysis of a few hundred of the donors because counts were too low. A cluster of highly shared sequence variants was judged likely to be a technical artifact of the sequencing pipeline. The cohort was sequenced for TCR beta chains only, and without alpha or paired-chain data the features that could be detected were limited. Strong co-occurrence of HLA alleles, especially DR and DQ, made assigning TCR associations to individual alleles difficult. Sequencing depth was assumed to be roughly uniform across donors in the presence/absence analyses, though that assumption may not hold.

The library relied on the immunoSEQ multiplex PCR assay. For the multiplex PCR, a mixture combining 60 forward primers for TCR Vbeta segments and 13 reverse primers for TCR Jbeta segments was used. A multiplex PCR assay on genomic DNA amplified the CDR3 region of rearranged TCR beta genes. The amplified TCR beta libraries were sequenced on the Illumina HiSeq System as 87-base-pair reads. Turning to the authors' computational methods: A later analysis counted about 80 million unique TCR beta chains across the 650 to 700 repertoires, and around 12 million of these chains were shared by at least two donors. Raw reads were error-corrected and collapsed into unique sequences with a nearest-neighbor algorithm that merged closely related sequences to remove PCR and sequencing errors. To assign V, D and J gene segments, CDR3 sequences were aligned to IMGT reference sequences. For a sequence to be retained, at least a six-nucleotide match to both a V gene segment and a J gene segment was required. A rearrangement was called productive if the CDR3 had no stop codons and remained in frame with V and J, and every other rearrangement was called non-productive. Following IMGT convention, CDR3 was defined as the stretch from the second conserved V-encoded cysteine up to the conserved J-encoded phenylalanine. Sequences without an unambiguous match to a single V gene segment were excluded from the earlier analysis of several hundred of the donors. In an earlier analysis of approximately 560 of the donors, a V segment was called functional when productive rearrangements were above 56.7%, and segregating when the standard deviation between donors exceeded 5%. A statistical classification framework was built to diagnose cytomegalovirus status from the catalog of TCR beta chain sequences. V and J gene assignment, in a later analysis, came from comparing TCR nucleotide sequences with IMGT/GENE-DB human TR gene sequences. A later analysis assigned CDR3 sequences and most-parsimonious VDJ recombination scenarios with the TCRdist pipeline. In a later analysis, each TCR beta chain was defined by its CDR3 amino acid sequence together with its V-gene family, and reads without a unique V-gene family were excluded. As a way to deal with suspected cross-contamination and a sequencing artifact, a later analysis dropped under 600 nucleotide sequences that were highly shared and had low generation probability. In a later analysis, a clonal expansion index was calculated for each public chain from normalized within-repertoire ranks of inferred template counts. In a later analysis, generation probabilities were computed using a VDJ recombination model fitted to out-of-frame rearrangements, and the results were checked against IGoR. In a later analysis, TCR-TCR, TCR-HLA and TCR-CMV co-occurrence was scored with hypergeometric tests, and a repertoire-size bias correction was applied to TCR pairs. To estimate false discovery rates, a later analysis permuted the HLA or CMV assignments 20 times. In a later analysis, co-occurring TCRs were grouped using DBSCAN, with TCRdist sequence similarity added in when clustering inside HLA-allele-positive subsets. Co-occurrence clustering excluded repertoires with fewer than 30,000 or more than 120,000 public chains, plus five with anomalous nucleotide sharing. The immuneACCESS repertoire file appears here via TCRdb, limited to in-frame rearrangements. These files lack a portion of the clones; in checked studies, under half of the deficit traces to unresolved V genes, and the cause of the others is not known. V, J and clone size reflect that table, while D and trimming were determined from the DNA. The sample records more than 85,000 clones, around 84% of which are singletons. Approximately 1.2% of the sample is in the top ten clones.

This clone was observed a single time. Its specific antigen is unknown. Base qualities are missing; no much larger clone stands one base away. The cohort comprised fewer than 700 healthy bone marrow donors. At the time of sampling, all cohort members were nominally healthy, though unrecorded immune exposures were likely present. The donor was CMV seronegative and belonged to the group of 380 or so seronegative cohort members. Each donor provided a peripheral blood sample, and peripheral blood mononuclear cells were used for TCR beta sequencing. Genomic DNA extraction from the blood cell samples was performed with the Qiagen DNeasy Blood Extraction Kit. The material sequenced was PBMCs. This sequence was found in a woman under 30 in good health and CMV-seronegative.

The DNA sequence reads TGTGCCAGCAGCCCCTCCCGCGGCAGCGGGAGTGGCAACAATGAGCAGTTCTTC. This translates into CASSPSRGSGSGNNEQFF. Recombination connected TRBV7-9 to TRBJ2-1; TRBD2 fits 8 bases in the junction. Looking up the germline V gene (reference sequence) yields CDR1 SEHNR and CDR2 FQNEAQ. The CDR3 has 18 amino acids, counting the end cysteine and phenylalanine. This entry keeps only the CDR3 DNA: 54 bases, framed from base 1. V trim: 5 bases; J trim: 5 bases; unmatched bases: 17. Reference TRBV7-9 and TRBJ2-1 proteins supply the regions before and after the CDR3; the full variable domain is: DTGVSQNPRHKITKRGQNVTFRCDPISEHNRLYWYRQTLGQGPEFLTYFQNEAQLEKSRLLSDRFSAERPKGSFSTLEIQRTEQGDSAMYLCASSPSRGSGSGNNEQFFGPGTRLTVL.